This record covers a single TCR beta chain. The data are from a study of blood T cell repertoires in COVID-19. About the study: Samples representing acute and convalescent COVID-19 were sourced from the United States, Italy and Spain.

Enrolment of Seattle patients took place during active infection, and they were followed longitudinally. Looked up from germline, CDR1 is DFQATT and CDR2 is SNEGSKA (reference sequence). The CDR3 is 12 amino acids. The ends were cut back, 3 bases at V and 4 bases at J, with 9 bases in the middle. Only in-frame clones appear in the TCRdb table, and some are missing; sequencing was by immunoSEQ multiplex PCR. The profile shows over 55,000 clones, 87% of them singletons. Sequenced input: peripheral blood. The chain recombines TRBV20-1 with TRBJ1-1; D is undetermined. The sequence was collected from a woman older than 75 with COVID-19, enrolled during active disease. The CDR3 DNA follows: TGCAGTGCTAGTTTTGGGAGCACTGAAGCTTTCTTT. Its protein product is CSASFGSTEAFF.